These 20 T cell receptor beta chains share one sample of origin, sequenced in a study of shared clonotypes between healthy human individuals. The repertoire was sequenced with immunoSEQ multiplex PCR; TCRdb's copy has only in-frame clones and lacks some. The sample lists some 1.5 million clones, 95% to 99% occurring once. Sequenced sample: naive CD4+ T cells sorted from blood. Subset in this sample: CD45RA+ positively selected. All receptors derive from a man aged 25-40 years in good health.

The rearrangement uses TRBV30 and TRBJ2-1; TRBD2 agrees at 10 bases. CDR3 size: 15 residues. V dropped 2 bases and J dropped 3; count of bases not matched to a gene: 4. The germline V gene encodes CDR1 GTSNPN and CDR2 SVGIG (reference sequence). The CDR3 sequence is CAWSLAGVYYNEQFF. In DNA, the CDR3 is TGTGCCTGGAGTCTAGCGGGAGTCTACTACAATGAGCAGTTCTTC.

The chain has TRBV18 and TRBJ2-5; D gene uncertain. Looked up from germline, CDR1 is KGHSH and CDR2 is LQKENI. V gave up 3 bases and J gave up 1 base, with 12 bases separating them. The CDR3 covers 15 residues. The CDR3 DNA reads as TGTGCCAGCTCACCCAACGCCGGCCCCCAAGAGACCCAGTACTTC. It yields the protein CASSPNAGPQETQYF.

The chain carries TRBV7-9 and TRBJ1-3, with 8 nucleotides matching TRBD1. The CDR3 has 17 residues. Germline CDR1 SEHNR, CDR2 FQNEAQ (reference sequence). V shed 4 bases, J shed 0 bases, and the junction held 8 bases outside the gene matches. The CDR3 region is CASSSPTGTGSGNTIYF. The CDR3 nucleotides are TGTGCCAGCAGCTCTCCCACCGGGACAGGCTCTGGAAACACCATATATTTT.

V gene TRBV28 combines with J gene TRBJ1-1; D may be TRBD1 (5 bases). Trimming stripped 6 bases from V and 5 bases from J, with 13 bases between. Germline V gene data show CDR1 as MDHEN and CDR2 as SYDVKM. The CDR3 runs to 13 residues. The CDR3 DNA reads as TGTGCCAGCAGACATCCGGGGGGGACTGAAGCTTTCTTT. This gives the protein CASRHPGGTEAFF. Based on the CDR3 plus reference TRBV28 and TRBJ1-1, the full variable domain is DVKVTQSSRYLVKRTGEKVFLECVQDMDHENMFWYRQDPGLGLRLIYFSYDVKMKEKGDIPEGYSVSREKKERFSLILESASTNQTSMYLCASRHPGGTEAFFGQGTRLTVV.

The chain uses TRBV28 and TRBJ2-7, with 8 nucleotides matching TRBD1. The germline CDR1 and CDR2 sequences are MDHEN and SYDVKM. Unmatched junction bases numbered 8, after V lost 5 bases and J lost 2 bases. The CDR3 spans 15 residues. CDR3 coding DNA: TGTGCCAGCAGTCCTGGCGGGGACAGGACCTACGAGCAGTACTTC. Translated: CASSPGGDRTYEQYF.

The chain links TRBV2 to TRBJ2-7, with D unclear. The CDR3 consists of 14 residues. CDR1 and CDR2 from the germline V gene are SNHLY and FYNNEI. V was clipped by 5 bases and J by 2 bases, with 13 bases between them. The CDR3 loop is CASSSDRGTYEQYF. CDR3 in DNA: TGTGCCAGCAGTAGCGACCGAGGCACCTACGAGCAGTACTTC. The full variable domain, rest sourced from reference TRBV2 and TRBJ2-7, is EPEVTQTPSHQVTQMGQEVILRCVPISNHLYFYWYRQILGQKVEFLVSFYNNEISEKSEIFDDQFSVERPDGSNFTLKIRSTKLEDSAMYFCASSSDRGTYEQYFGPGTRLTVT.

The chain carries TRBV5-6 and TRBJ1-1; D gene ambiguous. Germline assignment: CDR1 SGHDT and CDR2 YYEEEE. V lost 0 bases, J lost 7 bases, and 7 bases lay in between. The CDR3 has 12 amino acids. The DNA for the CDR3 is TGTGCCAGCAGCTTGGGCGTCGTTGAAGCTTTCTTT. It is translated as CASSLGVVEAFF.

The chain combines TRBV29-1 with TRBJ2-5; D is undetermined. V gave up 0 bases and J gave up 5 bases, with 7 bases separating them. CDR1 is SQVTM and CDR2 is ANQGSEA in the germline V gene. The CDR3 has 12 residues. CDR3 nucleotides: TGCAGCGTTGAAGAAACCCTGGAGACCCAGTACTTC. Protein product: CSVEETLETQYF.

The chain joins TRBV5-1 to TRBJ2-2; D remains ambiguous. V gave up 5 bases and J gave up 3 bases, with 5 bases separating them. The V gene's germline CDR1 is SGHRS and CDR2 YFSETQ. This CDR3 spans 12 amino acids. CDR3 coding DNA: TGCGCCAGCAGTAGGGACACCGGGGAGCTGTTTTTT. It encodes CASSRDTGELFF.

This sequence joins TRBV6-6 and TRBJ2-1; a possible D gene is TRBD1 (6 bases). Trimming removed 5 bases at V and 9 bases at J, with 17 bases between. The CDR3 runs to 14 residues. Per germline, CDR1 MNHNY and CDR2 SVGAGI (reference sequence). DNA of the CDR3: TGTGCCAGCAGTCGAGAGACAGGTATTTTTGAGCAGTTCTTC. Its protein is CASSRETGIFEQFF.

V is TRBV5-1 and J is TRBJ2-3; 11 positions agree with TRBD2. The V gene's germline CDR1 is SGHRS and CDR2 YFSETQ. This CDR3 spans 14 amino acids. The V segment lost 4 bases and the J segment 7 bases; nucleotides outside the gene matches: 5. CDR3 DNA sequence: TGCGCCAGCAGCCTAAGACTAGCGGGGAATACGCAGTATTTT. Protein sequence: CASSLRLAGNTQYF. The full variable domain, rest sourced from reference TRBV5-1 and TRBJ2-3, is KAGVTQTPRYLIKTRGQQVTLSCSPISGHRSVSWYQQTPGQGLQFLFEYFSETQRNKGNFPGRFSGRQFSNSRSEMNVSTLELGDSALYLCASSLRLAGNTQYFGPGTRLTVL.

The chain links TRBV9 to TRBJ1-3; D gene uncertain. Germline-derived CDR1 and CDR2 are SGDLS and YYNGEE. V lost 0 bases, J lost 0 bases, and 7 bases lay in between. The CDR3 runs to 15 residues. CDR3 DNA sequence: TGTGCCAGCAGCGTAGAGGGCTTCTCTGGAAACACCATATATTTT. This codes for CASSVEGFSGNTIYF.

The CDR3 here is CASSLAHSLGDTEAFF. CDR3 nucleotide sequence: TGTGCCAGCAGCTTAGCGCATTCTCTGGGGGACACTGAAGCTTTCTTT. The rearrangement uses TRBV11-2 and TRBJ1-1; the D gene is possibly TRBD1 (5 bases). Germline CDR1 is SGHAT and CDR2 is FQNNGV. V lost 1 base and J 3 bases, leaving 15 bases between the germline ends. The CDR3 contains 16 residues.

About this clone: The identical CDR3 is also encoded by other nucleotide sequences in the sample. CDR3 nucleotide sequence: TGCGCCAGCAGCTTCGGGGGAGAGGAGACCCAGTACTTC. Translating it yields CASSFGGEETQYF. This rearrangement joins TRBV5-1 to TRBJ2-5; tentatively, D is TRBD2 (6 bases). The CDR3 is made up of 13 amino acids. Germline CDR1 reads SGHRS; CDR2 reads YFSETQ. V dropped 2 bases and J dropped 5 bases, with 10 bases sitting between them.

V is TRBV18 and J is TRBJ2-2, with D perhaps matching TRBD1 (5 bases). CDR3 length equals 15 residues. Between the trimmed V and J ends, which lost 4 bases and 0 bases, there was a span of 9 bases. Germline V gives CDR1 KGHSH, CDR2 LQKENI. This chain's CDR3 is CASSRDSPNTGELFF. CDR3 bases: TGTGCCAGCTCACGCGACAGTCCGAACACCGGGGAGCTGTTTTTT.

The CDR3 sequence: CSVVFRQVMNTEAFF. Written as DNA, the CDR3 is TGCAGCGTTGTCTTCAGACAGGTTATGAACACTGAAGCTTTCTTT. The chain is built from TRBV29-1 and TRBJ1-1; possible D gene TRBD1, 6 bases. Trimming took 4 bases from V and 0 from J, leaving 15 bases between them. This CDR3 spans 15 amino acids. Germline V gives CDR1 SQVTM, CDR2 ANQGSEA.

The rearrangement uses TRBV7-8 and TRBJ2-7; no clear D gene. Trimming shortened V by 6 bases and J by 1 base, and 10 bases separated the two germline ends. The CDR3 has 13 amino acids. Germline CDR1 is SGHVS and CDR2 is FQNEAQ. The CDR3 DNA reads as TGTGCCAGCAGTTTAAGCGAGTCCTACGAGCAGTACTTC. This codes for CASSLSESYEQYF.

The gene calls are TRBV7-6 and TRBJ2-1; D possibly uses TRBD1 or TRBD2 (5 bases each). Trimming took 2 bases from V and 10 from J, leaving 18 bases between them. Per germline, CDR1 SGHVS and CDR2 FNYEAQ. The CDR3 runs 15 residues. CDR3 in amino acids: CASSLWDGPEDEQFF. CDR3 DNA: TGTGCCAGCAGCTTATGGGACGGACCCGAGGACGAGCAGTTCTTC.

The CDR3 reads CASSILGTSNTGELFF. CDR3 sequence (DNA): TGCGCCAGCAGCATCCTCGGGACAAGTAACACCGGGGAGCTGTTTTTT. The chain employs TRBV5-1 and TRBJ2-2; a weak D match, TRBD1 (6 bases). This CDR3 comprises 16 residues. V gave up 4 bases and J gave up 2 bases, with 15 bases separating them. Germline-derived CDR1 and CDR2 are SGHRS and YFSETQ.

V is TRBV28 and J is TRBJ2-1, with TRBD2 matching over 13 bases. CDR3 length: 16 residues. V dropped 7 bases and J dropped 8; count of bases not matched to a gene: 11. Germline V gene data show CDR1 as MDHEN and CDR2 as SYDVKM. Written as DNA, the CDR3 is TGTGCCAGCATTAAAGGACTAGCGGGAGTCAGGGATGAGCAGTTCTTC. This codes for CASIKGLAGVRDEQFF.